The 20 T cell receptor beta chains below come from one sample, sequenced in a study of PD-1 blockade in classical Hodgkin lymphoma. Every patient was affected by relapse after autologous stem cell transplantation, while exposure to brentuximab vedotin was not uniform. Data came from immunoSEQ multiplex PCR; TCRdb stores just in-frame clones and leaves some out. The table has about 46,000 clones, about three quarters seen once. Specimen: peripheral blood mononuclear cells (PBMCs), collected at baseline. The receptors derive from a human donor with classical Hodgkin lymphoma.

V is TRBV11-2 and J is TRBJ1-2; 8 bases fit TRBD1. Germline V gene sequence: CDR1 SGHAT, CDR2 FQNNGV. The junction had 12 bases not matched to a gene; V was cut back by 1 base and J by 5 bases. The CDR3 extends over 17 amino acids. Written as DNA, the CDR3 is TGTGCCAGCAGCTTAGGCCCTCTTCGACAGGGGATTTATGGCTACACCTTC. As protein: CASSLGPLRQGIYGYTF.

The chain joins TRBV11-2 to TRBJ2-7; D may be TRBD2 (6 bases). Germline CDR1 reads SGHAT; CDR2 reads FQNNGV. The CDR3 totals 15 residues. The germline V and J ends were trimmed by 5 bases and 1 base, with 15 bases remaining between them. The CDR3 is CASSRPGLPSYEQYF. CDR3 nucleotides: TGTGCCAGCAGCCGACCGGGACTCCCATCCTACGAGCAGTACTTC.

V is TRBV5-1 and J is TRBJ2-1; the match to TRBD2 covers 9 bases. Trimming cost V 4 bases and J 3 bases; bases outside gene matches: 8. The CDR3 spans 16 residues. Germline V gene sequence: CDR1 SGHRS, CDR2 YFSETQ. The CDR3 nucleotides are TGCGCCAGCAGCCCCGGAGGCGGGAGGGACTACAATGAGCAGTTCTTC. Residues: CASSPGGGRDYNEQFF. Looking up the rest from reference TRBV5-1 and TRBJ2-1 gives the full variable domain: KAGVTQTPRYLIKTRGQQVTLSCSPISGHRSVSWYQQTPGQGLQFLFEYFSETQRNKGNFPGRFSGRQFSNSRSEMNVSTLELGDSALYLCASSPGGGRDYNEQFFGPGTRLTVL.

The chain couples TRBV11-3 to TRBJ1-1; D may be TRBD1 (5 bases). The CDR3 length is 13 residues. Germline assignment: CDR1 SGHNT and CDR2 YENEEA. With 2 bases removed from V and 1 base from J, the gap between germline ends came to 5 bases. The CDR3 reads CASSLQGNTEAFF. CDR3 in DNA: TGTGCCAGCAGCTTACAGGGGAACACTGAAGCTTTCTTT. Together with reference TRBV11-3 and TRBJ1-1, the CDR3 gives the full variable domain: EAGVVQSPRYKIIEKKQPVAFWCNPISGHNTLYWYLQNLGQGPELLIRYENEEAVDDSQLPKDRFSAERLKGVDSTLKIQPAELGDSAVYLCASSLQGNTEAFFGQGTRLTVV.

There are a few counts of this clone. The V and J genes are TRBV5-1 and TRBJ1-2; TRBD1 agrees at 7 bases. This CDR3 region has 16 residues. Germline V CDR1 and CDR2: SGHRS, YFSETQ. J was trimmed by 5 bases and V by 0 bases; bases with no gene match: 10. CDR3 amino acids: CASSLDATGYRYGYTF. In nucleotides, the CDR3 is TGCGCCAGCAGCTTGGACGCGACAGGGTACCGGTATGGCTACACCTTC.

The V and J genes are TRBV11-1 and TRBJ2-5, with a weak D call TRBD2 (5 bases). Per germline, CDR1 SGHAT and CDR2 FQDESV (reference sequence). The CDR3 sequence is 14 residues long. V was cut by 1 base and J by 5 bases, with 11 bases left in between. The CDR3 region is CASSLDPGMETQYF. The CDR3 nucleotides are TGTGCCAGCAGCTTAGACCCGGGAATGGAGACCCAGTACTTC.

The chain links TRBV18 to TRBJ2-4, with 9 bases identical to TRBD1. CDR1 is KGHSH, CDR2 LQKENI, per germline. The CDR3 is 16 amino acids. After removal of 2 bases from V and 3 bases from J, the junction contained 5 bases not matched to a gene. CDR3 loop: CASSPNRGQGKNIQYF. As DNA, the CDR3 is TGTGCCAGCTCACCAAACAGGGGGCAAGGCAAAAACATTCAGTACTTC.

The chain joins TRBV11-2 to TRBJ1-6; no clear D gene. Germline CDR1 is SGHAT and CDR2 is FQNNGV. This CDR3 has 16 residues. V was pared by 1 base and J by 8 bases, with 15 bases between. The CDR3: CASSLVPVARDSPLHF. The CDR3 bases are TGTGCCAGCAGCTTAGTTCCAGTGGCCCGCGATTCACCCCTCCACTTT.

The genes are TRBV30 and TRBJ2-7; no clear D gene. V was trimmed by 0 bases and J by 4 bases, leaving 10 bases between them. CDR1 is GTSNPN, CDR2 SVGIG, per germline (reference sequence). CDR3 length: 13 residues. The CDR3 reads CAWSVTPGYEQYF. As DNA, the CDR3 is TGTGCCTGGAGTGTTACGCCCGGATACGAGCAGTACTTC.

This clone was observed a single time. The V gene is TRBV11-3, the J gene TRBJ2-5; 7 bases are shared with TRBD1. The DNA end lines up better with TRBJ2-7; the J call may be wrong. The CDR3 is made up of 15 amino acids. Per the germline V gene, CDR1 is SGHNT and CDR2 is YENEEA. In DNA, the CDR3 is TGTGCCAGCAGCTTACTCGGGACAGAAATCTACGAGCAGTACTTC. Translation gives CASSLLGTEIYEQYF.

J is TRBJ1-1 and V is TRBV12-5, with D possibly matching TRBD1 (6 bases). This CDR3 comprises 11 residues. Trimming stripped 5 bases from V and 6 bases from J, with 7 bases between. Germline assignment: CDR1 LGHNT and CDR2 FRNRAP. The CDR3 reads CASGTGSEAFF. The DNA of the CDR3 is TGTGCTAGTGGTACAGGGTCTGAAGCTTTCTTT.

This chain links TRBV19 with TRBJ1-1; no clear D. Trimming removed 2 bases at V and 5 bases at J, with 9 bases between. The CDR3 has 13 amino acids. CDR1 and CDR2 (germline): LNHDA, SQIVND (reference sequence). The CDR3: CASSITLGTEAFF. CDR3 in DNA: TGTGCCAGTAGTATAACGCTAGGGACTGAAGCTTTCTTT.

The chain links TRBV7-8 to TRBJ2-1; D call uncertain. This CDR3 comprises 15 residues. V was shortened by 1 base and J by 0 bases, with 7 bases between the two germline ends. In germline, CDR1 is SGHVS, CDR2 FQNEAQ. CDR3 amino acids: CASSLDRISYNEQFF. Written as DNA, the CDR3 is TGTGCCAGCAGCTTAGACAGAATCTCCTACAATGAGCAGTTCTTC.

Only one count was recorded for this clone. V is TRBV18 and J is TRBJ2-7; D remains ambiguous. The CDR3 runs to 14 residues. V was shortened by 3 bases and J by 0 bases, with 9 bases between the two germline ends. From germline, CDR1 is KGHSH and CDR2 LQKENI. The CDR3: CASSPAKGSYEQYF. The DNA of the CDR3 is TGTGCCAGCTCACCGGCTAAGGGCTCCTACGAGCAGTACTTC.

The chain uses TRBV11-3 and TRBJ1-1; D not resolved. The V and J ends lost 7 bases and 3 bases respectively, with 12 bases between them. Germline V lookup: CDR1 SGHNT, CDR2 YENEEA. This CDR3 region has 13 residues. In nucleotides, the CDR3 is TGTGCCAGCACCACATGGTCGGACACTGAAGCTTTCTTT. Translation gives CASTTWSDTEAFF.

The gene calls are TRBV30 and TRBJ1-1, with D possibly matching TRBD1 (5 bases). Germline values: CDR1 GTSNPN, CDR2 SVGIG (reference sequence). The V gene lost 0 bases and the J gene lost 1 base, with 9 bases spanning the gap. The CDR3 covers 14 residues. DNA for the CDR3: TGTGCCTGGAGTGTGGGACGGGGGAACACTGAAGCTTTCTTT. This encodes CAWSVGRGNTEAFF.

The CDR3 nucleotides are TGTGCCAGCAGCCAACGCACACTTATAGGCTACACCTTC. Residues: CASSQRTLIGYTF. The chain joins TRBV14 to TRBJ1-2; the D is unclear. The germline V gene has CDR1 SGHDN and CDR2 FVKESK. This CDR3 has 13 residues. V lost 2 bases to trimming and J lost 8 bases, with 12 bases between them.

The chain is built from TRBV9 and TRBJ2-5; D gene ambiguous. The CDR3 has 11 amino acids. The germline CDR1 and CDR2 sequences are SGDLS and YYNGEE. The V end was cut by 4 bases, the J end by 5 bases, with 6 bases between. For the CDR3, the DNA is TGTGCCAGCAGCCCTGGGGAGACCCAGTACTTC. Translation: CASSPGETQYF.

The rearrangement joins TRBV30 to TRBJ1-2; TRBD1 aligns across 7 bases. Germline lookup yields CDR1 GTSNPN and CDR2 SVGIG (reference sequence). This CDR3 contains 14 residues. With 2 bases clipped from V and 4 bases from J, the junction kept 7 bases outside the gene matches. The chain's CDR3 is CAWSPRQGAYGYTF. CDR3 sequence (DNA): TGTGCCTGGAGTCCCCGACAGGGCGCCTATGGCTACACCTTC.

V usage is TRBV6-1 and J usage is TRBJ1-1; perhaps TRBD1 as D (6 bases). The CDR3 is made up of 15 amino acids. V shed 7 bases and J shed 7 bases, with 22 bases lying between them. CDR1 is MNHNS, CDR2 SASEGT, per germline. The CDR3: CASTRRGEGGDEAFF. The DNA of the CDR3 is TGTGCCAGCACAAGGAGGGGCGAAGGGGGTGATGAAGCTTTCTTT.